This is a list of T cell receptor beta chains from one sample in a study of cytomegalovirus exposure and HLA in healthy donors. The method was immunoSEQ multiplex PCR; TCRdb's version includes in-frame clones alone and lacks a portion of them. The repertoire table contains roughly 190,000 clones. The source material was PBMCs. Receptor source: a man aged 25-45 years in good health and CMV-seronegative. Each CDR3 is given with its conserved first and last residue. A D gene is named only where the DNA matches it firmly.

13,TRBJ1-2,TRBV6-1,-,TGTGCCAGCAGCCGACAGGAGTCCTATGGCTACACCTTC,CASSRQESYGYTF
13,TRBJ2-7,TRBV5-1,-,TGCGCCAGCAGGGGTACAGGGAGTTACGAGCAGTACTTC,CASRGTGSYEQYF
15,TRBJ2-7,TRBV9,-,TGTGCCAGCAGCGCCGGAGGGCGATCCTCCTACGAGCAGTACTTC,CASSAGGRSSYEQYF
15,TRBJ1-2,TRBV5-4,-,TGTGCCAGCAGCTTGGATGACAGAAAACTATGGGGCTACACCTTC,CASSLDDRKLWGYTF
17,TRBJ2-1,TRBV5-8,-,TGTGCCAGCAGCTTGGTGGGGTGGACTGAGACCTACAATGAGCAGTTCTTC,CASSLVGWTETYNEQFF
14,TRBJ1-1,TRBV9,-,TGTGCCAGCAGCGGTGGACAGCTTACGAGTGAAGCTTTCTTT,CASSGGQLTSEAFF
15,TRBJ2-3,TRBV7-2,-,TGTGCCAGCAGCTTAGTTGGGGGGGCGGCAGATACGCAGTATTTT,CASSLVGGAADTQYF
14,TRBJ2-3,TRBV11-2,-,TGTGCCAGCAGCCCAATCCTCGAGCAGGGTACGCAGTATTTT,CASSPILEQGTQYF
16,TRBJ2-3,TRBV9,TRBD1,TGTGCCAGCAGCGTGGGGGGACAGGTTGACACAGATACGCAGTATTTT,CASSVGGQVDTDTQYF
16,TRBJ1-2,TRBV27,-,TGTGCCAGCACCCCCCGAGGCCTGGGGCCTAACTATGGCTACACCTTC,CASTPRGLGPNYGYTF
16,TRBJ1-2,TRBV18,-,TGTGCCAGCTCACCAGGGTTGGCAGCGGACGTCTATGGCTACACCTTC,CASSPGLAADVYGYTF
18,TRBJ2-1,TRBV27,TRBD2,TGTGCCAGCAGTTTCTGGACTAGCGGGAGGAAGTCCTACAATGAGCAGTTCTTC,CASSFWTSGRKSYNEQFF
15,TRBJ1-1,TRBV5-8,TRBD1,TGTGCCAGCAGCCCGGACAGGGGTAGAGGCCGTGAAGCTTTCTTT,CASSPDRGRGREAFF
16,TRBJ1-4,TRBV7-9,-,TGTGCCAGCAGCTTAGCTGCCCAACGGTTGTTTGAAAAACTGTTTTTT,CASSLAAQRLFEKLFF
16,TRBJ1-3,TRBV18,TRBD1,TGTGCCAGCTCACGAGAGGGGACAGGGACTGGAAACACCATATATTTT,CASSREGTGTGNTIYF
15,TRBJ2-3,TRBV29-1,TRBD2,TGCAGCGCCCCCGGGACTAGCGGAGACACAGATACGCAGTATTTT,CSAPGTSGDTDTQYF
14,TRBJ2-7,TRBV5-6,TRBD2,TGTGCCAGCAGCTTCGGACTAGACGAGGACGAGCAGTACTTC,CASSFGLDEDEQYF
14,TRBJ1-2,TRBV30,TRBD1,TGTGCCTGGAGTGTAGGGGGCGTGGGCTATGGCTACACCTTC,CAWSVGGVGYGYTF
12,TRBJ2-7,TRBV19,-,TGTGCCAGTAGTATAGAGGCCACCGAGCAGTACTTC,CASSIEATEQYF
15,TRBJ2-7,TRBV29-1,-,TGCAGCGTTGCACCACCGGACACAATTAACTACGAGCAGTACTTC,CSVAPPDTINYEQYF
15,TRBJ2-7,TRBV10-1,TRBD1,TGCGCCAGCAGTCGGGACAGGGGGCGGTCGTACGAGCAGTACTTC,CASSRDRGRSYEQYF
12,TRBJ1-2,TRBV9,TRBD1,TGTGCCAGCAGGGGGACAGATGATGGCTACACCTTC,CASRGTDDGYTF
13,TRBJ2-7,TRBV29-1,TRBD1,TGCAGCGTTGAAAAGGGGACAGGGAACGAGCAGTGCTTC,CSVEKGTGNEQCF
14,TRBJ1-1,TRBV7-9,-,TGTGCCAGCAGCTCGTCACACAGTGCCTCTGAAGCTTTCTTT,CASSSSHSASEAFF
14,TRBJ1-1,TRBV7-3,TRBD1,TGTGCCAGCAGCCTAGGGACAGCGAACACTGAAGCTTTCTTT,CASSLGTANTEAFF
15,TRBJ2-7,TRBV7-6,-,TGTGCCAGCAGCTGGGGTCAGGGTCCTAGGTACGAGCAGTACTTC,CASSWGQGPRYEQYF
17,TRBJ2-5,TRBV28,-,TGTGCCAGCAGTGCACCACAAGGGAGGACTGCACGGGAGACCCAGTACTTC,CASSAPQGRTARETQYF
13,TRBJ2-5,TRBV27,TRBD1,TGTGCCAGCAGGGGACAGGGACAAGAGACCCAGTACTTC,CASRGQGQETQYF
15,TRBJ2-1,TRBV19,-,TGTGCCAGTAGTATAGGAGGGATGCCCTCGGATGAGCAGTTCTTC,CASSIGGMPSDEQFF
16,TRBJ2-4,TRBV11-2,TRBD2,TGTGCCAGCAGCCCTCGACTAGCGAGGGCCAAAAACATTCAGTACTTC,CASSPRLARAKNIQYF
18,TRBJ1-5,TRBV6-4,TRBD1,TGTGCCAGCAGTGGAGGCGGGGACAGGGGCCACAGCAATCAGCCCCAGCATTTT,CASSGGGDRGHSNQPQHF
15,TRBJ2-7,TRBV11-3,-,TGTGCCAGCAGCCCCGGGGGGACACCTCCCTACGAGCAGTACTTC,CASSPGGTPPYEQYF
15,TRBJ1-1,TRBV28,-,TGTGCCAGCAGTTCGACCGGGACACAGAACACTGAAGCTTTCTTT,CASSSTGTQNTEAFF
12,TRBJ1-2,TRBV12-2,-,TGTGCAAGTCGCCTGGTCGGTTGCGGCTACACCTTC,CASRLVGCGYTF
12,TRBJ1-6,TRBV6-1,-,TGTGCCAGCAGTGAGAGCAATTCACCCCTCCACTTT,CASSESNSPLHF
13,TRBJ2-1,TRBV11-2,-,TGTGCCAGCAGCTTAGTATCAGGGGCTGAGCAGTTCTTC,CASSLVSGAEQFF
15,TRBJ1-4,TRBV9,-,TGTGCCAGCAGCTACCGGTCTTTTGCTGATGAAAAACTGTTTTTT,CASSYRSFADEKLFF
18,TRBJ1-1,TRBV5-1,TRBD1,TGCGCCAGCAGCTTGGCCCCGACAGGGGGCTTGAGAAACACTGAAGCTTTCTTT,CASSLAPTGGLRNTEAFF
12,TRBJ2-7,TRBV5-5,-,TGTGCCAGCAGCTCACAGGGCTACGAGCAGTACTTC,CASSSQGYEQYF
17,TRBJ2-4,TRBV5-6,TRBD1,TGTGCCAGCAGCTTGGGCGCAGGGGGTTTCTCCAAAAACATTCAGTACTTC,CASSLGAGGFSKNIQYF
14,TRBJ1-2,TRBV30,TRBD1,TGTGCCTGGGGACGGGGACAGGGCCCTTTTGGCTACACCTTC,CAWGRGQGPFGYTF
15,TRBJ2-7,TRBV29-1,TRBD2,TGCAGCGTTGAGGGGGGGGACTTTCTCACCTACGAGCAGTACTTC,CSVEGGDFLTYEQYF
14,TRBJ2-3,TRBV10-3,-,TGTGCCATCAGTGGGCAAACCGGGGCAGATACGCAGTATTTT,CAISGQTGADTQYF
13,TRBJ2-7,TRBV19,-,TGTGCCAGTAGTAACGGACAGTCCTACGAGCAGTACTTC,CASSNGQSYEQYF
14,TRBJ2-2,TRBV5-1,TRBD2,TGCGCCAGCAGCCCTAGCGGGAACACCGGGGAGCTGTTTTTT,CASSPSGNTGELFF
17,TRBJ1-5,TRBV5-1,TRBD1,TGCGCCAGCAGCCTAGGGACAGGGGGGAGTAGCAATCAGCCCCAGCATTTT,CASSLGTGGSSNQPQHF
19,TRBJ2-1,TRBV5-1,TRBD2,TGCGCCAGCAGCCCCCTGGCGGCGCGACCCGCGGGGGAGAGGAATGAGCAGTTCTTC,CASSPLAARPAGERNEQFF
16,TRBJ2-2,TRBV7-6,-,TGTGCCAGCAGCCCCCGACAGGTTGCGAACACCGGGGAGCTGTTTTTT,CASSPRQVANTGELFF
10,TRBJ2-3,TRBV29-1,-,TGCAGCGCGGGAACAGATACGCAGTATTTT,CSAGTDTQYF
15,TRBJ2-3,TRBV4-2,TRBD1,TGTGCCAGCAGCCAAGATAGGGGGCGCGGAGATACGCAGTATTTT,CASSQDRGRGDTQYF
15,TRBJ1-5,TRBV28,-,TGTGCCAGCAGTGAAGCGGGGTTTGACAATCAGCCCCAGCATTTT,CASSEAGFDNQPQHF
13,TRBJ1-2,TRBV11-2,-,TGTGCCAGCAGCGGAGGGACTAATTATGGCTACACCTTC,CASSGGTNYGYTF
15,TRBJ2-7,TRBV4-1,TRBD1,TGCGCCAGCAGCCAAGGCTCGACAGGGACCCACGAGCAGTACTTC,CASSQGSTGTHEQYF
12,TRBJ1-2,TRBV11-2,-,TGTGCCAGCAGCTTATCCGGGGATGGCTACACCTTC,CASSLSGDGYTF
14,TRBJ1-4,TRBV13,TRBD1,TGTGCCAGCAGCAGGACAGGGGCTAATGAAAAACTGTTTTTT,CASSRTGANEKLFF